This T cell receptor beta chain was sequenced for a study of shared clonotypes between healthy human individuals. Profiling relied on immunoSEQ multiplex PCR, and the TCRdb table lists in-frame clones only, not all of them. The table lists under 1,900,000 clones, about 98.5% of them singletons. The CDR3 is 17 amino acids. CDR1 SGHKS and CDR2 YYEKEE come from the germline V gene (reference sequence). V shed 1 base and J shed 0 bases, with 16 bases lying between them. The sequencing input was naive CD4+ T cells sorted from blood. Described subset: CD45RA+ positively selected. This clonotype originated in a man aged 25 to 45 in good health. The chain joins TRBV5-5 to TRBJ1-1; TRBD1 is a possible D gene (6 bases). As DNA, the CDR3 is TGTGCCAGCAGCTTGAGGACAGCCCGCGAGATGAACACTGAAGCTTTCTTT. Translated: CASSLRTAREMNTEAFF.